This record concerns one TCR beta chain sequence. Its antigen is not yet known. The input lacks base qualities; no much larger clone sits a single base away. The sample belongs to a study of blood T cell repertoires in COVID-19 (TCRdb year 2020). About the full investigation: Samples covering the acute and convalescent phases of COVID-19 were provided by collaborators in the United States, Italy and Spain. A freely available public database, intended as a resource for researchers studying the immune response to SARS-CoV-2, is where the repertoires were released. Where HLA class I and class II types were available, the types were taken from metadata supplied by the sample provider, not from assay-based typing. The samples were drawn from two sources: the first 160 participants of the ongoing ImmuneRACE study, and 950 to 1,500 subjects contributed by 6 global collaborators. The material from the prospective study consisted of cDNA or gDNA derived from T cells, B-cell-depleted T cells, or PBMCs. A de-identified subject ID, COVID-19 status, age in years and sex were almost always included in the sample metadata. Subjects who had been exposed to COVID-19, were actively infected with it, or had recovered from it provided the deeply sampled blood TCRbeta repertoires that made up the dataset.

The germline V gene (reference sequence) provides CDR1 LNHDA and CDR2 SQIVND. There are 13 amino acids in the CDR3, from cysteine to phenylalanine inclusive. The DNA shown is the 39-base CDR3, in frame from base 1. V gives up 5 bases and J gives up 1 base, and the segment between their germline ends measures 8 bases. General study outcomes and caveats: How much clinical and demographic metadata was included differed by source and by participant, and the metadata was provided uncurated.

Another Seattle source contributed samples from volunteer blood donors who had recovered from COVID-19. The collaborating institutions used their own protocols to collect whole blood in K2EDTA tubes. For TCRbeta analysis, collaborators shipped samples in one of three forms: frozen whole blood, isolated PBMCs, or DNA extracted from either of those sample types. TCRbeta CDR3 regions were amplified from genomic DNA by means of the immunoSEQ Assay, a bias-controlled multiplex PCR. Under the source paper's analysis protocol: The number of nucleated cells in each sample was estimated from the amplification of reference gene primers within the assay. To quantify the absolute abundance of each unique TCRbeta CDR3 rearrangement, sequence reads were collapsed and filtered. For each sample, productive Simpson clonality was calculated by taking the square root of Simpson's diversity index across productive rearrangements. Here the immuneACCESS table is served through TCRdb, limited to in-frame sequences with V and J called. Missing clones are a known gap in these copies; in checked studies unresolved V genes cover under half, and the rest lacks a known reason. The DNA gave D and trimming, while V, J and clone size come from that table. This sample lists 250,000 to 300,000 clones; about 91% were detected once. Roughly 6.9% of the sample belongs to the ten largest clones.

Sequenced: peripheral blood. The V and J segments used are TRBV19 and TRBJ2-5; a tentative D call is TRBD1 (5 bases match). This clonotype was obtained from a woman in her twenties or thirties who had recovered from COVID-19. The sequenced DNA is TGTGCCAGTAGTGCCGACAGCCAAGAGACCCAGTACTTC. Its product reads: CASSADSQETQYF.